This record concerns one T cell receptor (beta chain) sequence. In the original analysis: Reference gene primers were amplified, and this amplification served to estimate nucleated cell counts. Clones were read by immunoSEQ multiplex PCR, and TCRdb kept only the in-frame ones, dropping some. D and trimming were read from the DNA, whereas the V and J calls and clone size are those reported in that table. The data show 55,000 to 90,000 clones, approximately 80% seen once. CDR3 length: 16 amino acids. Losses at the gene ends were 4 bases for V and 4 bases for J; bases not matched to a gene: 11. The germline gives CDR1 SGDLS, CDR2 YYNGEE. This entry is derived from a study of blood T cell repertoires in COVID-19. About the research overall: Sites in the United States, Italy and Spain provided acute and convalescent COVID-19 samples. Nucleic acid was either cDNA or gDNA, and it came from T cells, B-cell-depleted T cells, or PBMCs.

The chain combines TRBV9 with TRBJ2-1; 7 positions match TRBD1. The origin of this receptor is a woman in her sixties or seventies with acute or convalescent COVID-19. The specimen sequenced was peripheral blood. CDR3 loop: CASSHHSGGQYNEQFF. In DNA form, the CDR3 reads TGTGCCAGCAGCCATCATTCAGGGGGTCAATACAATGAGCAGTTCTTC.